What follows describes a single T cell receptor (beta chain). Trimming cost V 8 bases and J 0 bases, with 8 bases left between them. Germline CDR1 is LNHNV and CDR2 is YYDKDF (reference sequence). The CDR3 consists of 13 residues. The assay was immunoSEQ multiplex PCR, and TCRdb's table has in-frame clones only and misses some. The sample holds 55,000 to 90,000 clones, more than 75% seen once. The record originates from a study of blood T cell repertoires in COVID-19. The overall study: T cells, B-cell-depleted T cells, or PBMCs supplied cDNA or gDNA.

The V call is TRBV15, the J call TRBJ2-1; the D is unclear. Sequenced sample: peripheral blood. The receptor was derived from a human donor in a cohort sampled during active COVID-19. The CDR3 DNA reads TGTGCCACCGGGCAGGCCTCCTACAATGAGCAGTTCTTC. Translating gives CATGQASYNEQFF.